This T cell receptor beta chain appears in the sequencing data of a study of T-cell reconstitution after alpha-beta-depleted transplantation in children. The table lists this clonotype with a few counts. Its antigen is not identified. Molecular barcoding with unique molecular identifiers was used for the TCRbeta library. TCRdb passed the PCR reads through MiXCR, listing each CDR3 protein once. The sample has about 210,000 distinct CDR3 sequences, more than 15% seen once. The CDR3 contains 14 residues. The junction had 0 bases not matched to a gene; V was cut back by 4 bases and J by 0 bases. Findings and limits, study-wide: Reports say that about two months after transplant, the alpha-beta T cells came out of several hundred graft clones that had expanded. Newly made T cells mostly supplied T-cell counts and diversity one year after transplant.

The chain employs TRBV12-3 or TRBV12-4 and TRBJ1-5; 7 bases are shared with TRBD1. The sample was PBMCs, mostly from graft donor cells, taken 360 days after TCRalphabeta/CD19-depleted stem cell transplant. The sequence derives from a male patient under 10 years old who had a stem cell transplant for acute lymphoblastic leukemia, so the T cells may come from the graft donor. CDR3 loop: CASSYRGSNQPQHF. CDR3 bases: TGTGCCAGCAGTTACAGGGGTAGCAATCAGCCCCAGCATTTT.